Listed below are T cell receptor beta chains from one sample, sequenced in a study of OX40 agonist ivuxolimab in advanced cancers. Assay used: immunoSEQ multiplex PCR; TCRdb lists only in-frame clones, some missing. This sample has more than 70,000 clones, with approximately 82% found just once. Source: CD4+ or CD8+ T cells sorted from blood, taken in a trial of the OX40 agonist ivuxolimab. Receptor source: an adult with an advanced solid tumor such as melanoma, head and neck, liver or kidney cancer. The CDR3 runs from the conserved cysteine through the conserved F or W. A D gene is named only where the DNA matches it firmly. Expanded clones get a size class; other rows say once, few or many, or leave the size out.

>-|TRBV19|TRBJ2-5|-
CASSLQETQYF
TGTGCCAGTAGTCTCCAAGAGACCCAGTACTTC
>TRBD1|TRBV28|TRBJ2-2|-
CASTSGQSSTGELFF
TGTGCCAGCACCTCGGGACAGTCTTCCACCGGGGAGCTGTTTTTT
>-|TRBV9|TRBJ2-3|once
CASSLTTDTQYF
TGTGCCAGCAGCCTGACCACAGATACGCAGTATTTT
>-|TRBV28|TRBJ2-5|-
CASRLPGVEETQYF
TGTGCCAGCAGACTCCCCGGAGTGGAGGAGACCCAGTACTTC
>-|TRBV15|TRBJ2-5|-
CATSRDRATQYF
TGTGCCACCAGCAGAGATCGAGCGACCCAGTACTTC
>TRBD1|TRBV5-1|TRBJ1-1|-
CASSSTGVGTEAFF
TGCGCCAGCAGCTCTACAGGGGTGGGGACTGAAGCTTTCTTT
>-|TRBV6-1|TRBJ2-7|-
CASSEYPGFLYEQYF
TGTGCCAGCAGTGAGTATCCGGGGTTTCTCTACGAGCAGTACTTC
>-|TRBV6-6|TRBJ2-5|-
CATVFGGVPETQYF
TGTGCCACCGTCTTCGGTGGGGTTCCAGAGACCCAGTACTTC
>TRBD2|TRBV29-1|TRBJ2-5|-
CSVGLPGGQETQYF
TGCAGCGTTGGTCTCCCGGGGGGTCAAGAGACCCAGTACTTC
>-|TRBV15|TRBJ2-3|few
CATRQAGRTDTQYF
TGTGCCACCCGACAGGCGGGTCGCACAGATACGCAGTATTTT
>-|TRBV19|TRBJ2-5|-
CASSMGTRIGTQYF
TGTGCCAGTAGTATGGGTACCAGAATTGGGACCCAGTACTTC
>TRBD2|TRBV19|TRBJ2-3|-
CASSIRGRVADTQYF
TGTGCCAGTAGTATACGGGGGAGGGTGGCAGATACGCAGTATTTT
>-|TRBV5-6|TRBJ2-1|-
CASSLWGNEQFF
TGTGCCAGCAGCTTGTGGGGGAATGAGCAGTTCTTC
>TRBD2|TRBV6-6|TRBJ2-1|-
CASSSAPGLAGPEQFF
TGTGCCAGCAGTTCCGCACCGGGACTAGCGGGGCCTGAGCAGTTCTTC
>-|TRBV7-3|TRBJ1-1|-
CASSLNQEGEAFF
TGTGCCAGCAGCTTAAATCAGGAGGGGGAAGCTTTCTTT
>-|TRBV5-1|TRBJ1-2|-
CASSYTGTPDYGYTF
TGCGCCAGCAGCTACACCGGGACACCAGACTATGGCTACACCTTC
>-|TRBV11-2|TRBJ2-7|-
CASRRARHEQYF
TGTGCCAGCAGAAGGGCCCGCCACGAGCAGTACTTC
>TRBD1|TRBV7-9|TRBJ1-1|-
CASSLQGAHTEAFF
TGTGCCAGCAGCTTACAGGGGGCCCACACTGAAGCTTTCTTT
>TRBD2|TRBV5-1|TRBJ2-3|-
CASSSGTSGHSTDTQYF
TGCGCCAGCAGCTCCGGGACTAGCGGACACTCGACAGATACGCAGTATTTT
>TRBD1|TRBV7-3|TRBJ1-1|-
CASSLISGGDFF
TGTGCCAGCAGCTTGATATCAGGGGGCGATTTCTTT
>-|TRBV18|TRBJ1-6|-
CASSPTDGANSPLHF
TGTGCCAGCTCACCGACCGACGGGGCAAATTCACCCCTCCACTTT
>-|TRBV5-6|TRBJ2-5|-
CASSLVSSRETQYF
TGTGCCAGCAGCTTGGTCTCATCGCGGGAGACCCAGTACTTC
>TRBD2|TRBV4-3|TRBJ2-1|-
CASSPFSGGEYEQFF
TGCGCCAGCAGCCCGTTTAGCGGGGGCGAGTATGAGCAGTTCTTC
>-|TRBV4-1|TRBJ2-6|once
CASSPSNPGLSGANVLTF
TGCGCCAGCAGCCCTTCCAATCCCGGTCTCTCTGGGGCCAACGTCCTGACTTTC
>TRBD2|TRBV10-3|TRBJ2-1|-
CAISEAGGINEQFF
TGTGCCATCAGTGAGGCGGGAGGGATCAATGAGCAGTTCTTC
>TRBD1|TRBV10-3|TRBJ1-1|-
CAISERQGNTEAFF
TGTGCCATCAGTGAGCGACAGGGGAACACTGAAGCTTTCTTT
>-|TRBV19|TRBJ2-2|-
CASRTGRSTGELFF
TGTGCCAGTAGGACGGGACGAAGCACCGGGGAGCTGTTTTTT
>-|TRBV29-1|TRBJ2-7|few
CSVDTGYHEQYF
TGCAGCGTTGACACAGGGTACCACGAGCAGTACTTC
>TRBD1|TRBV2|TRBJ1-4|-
CASSTGGMHNEKLFF
TGTGCCAGCAGTACAGGGGGCATGCATAATGAAAAACTGTTTTTT
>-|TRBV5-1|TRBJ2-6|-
CASSLGGASGANVLTF
TGCGCCAGCAGCTTGGGGGGAGCCTCTGGGGCCAACGTCCTGACTTTC
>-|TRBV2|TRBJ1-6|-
CASRRFGTNSPLHF
TGTGCCAGCAGGCGCTTCGGGACAAATTCACCCCTCCACTTT
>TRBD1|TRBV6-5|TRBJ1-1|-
CASSYGQGNTEAFF
TGTGCCAGCAGTTACGGACAGGGGAACACTGAAGCTTTCTTT
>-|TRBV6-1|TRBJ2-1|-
CASSGDRGYNEQFF
TGTGCCAGCAGTGGAGACCGCGGTTACAATGAGCAGTTCTTC
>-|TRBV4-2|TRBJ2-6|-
CASSQELPSGANVLTF
TGTGCCAGCAGCCAAGAGCTCCCTAGCGGGGCCAACGTCCTGACTTTC
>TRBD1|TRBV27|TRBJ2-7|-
CASRGTGSLLYEQYF
TGTGCCAGCAGGGGGACAGGGTCCCTCCTCTACGAGCAGTACTTC
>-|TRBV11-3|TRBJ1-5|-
CASSPPRQIPYSNQPQHF
TGTGCCAGCAGCCCTCCCCGACAGATACCTTATAGCAATCAGCCCCAGCATTTT
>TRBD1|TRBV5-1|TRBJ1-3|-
CASSRDRGTGNTIYF
TGCGCCAGCAGCCGTGACAGGGGTACTGGAAACACCATATATTTT
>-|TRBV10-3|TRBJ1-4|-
CAAGDNNEKLFF
TGTGCCGCGGGGGATAATAATGAAAAACTGTTTTTT
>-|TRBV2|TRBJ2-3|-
CASSEVGTSRMDTQYF
TGTGCCAGCAGTGAAGTAGGAACTAGCCGTATGGATACGCAGTATTTT
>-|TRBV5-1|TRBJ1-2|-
CASSPHEGSHGYTF
TGCGCCAGCAGCCCACACGAGGGATCGCATGGCTACACCTTC
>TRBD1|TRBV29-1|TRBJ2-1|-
CSPWGQVSYNEQFF
TGCAGCCCCTGGGGACAGGTCTCCTACAATGAGCAGTTCTTC
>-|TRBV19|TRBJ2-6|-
CASSIVQSGANVLTF
TGTGCCAGTAGTATAGTGCAATCTGGGGCCAACGTCCTGACTTTC
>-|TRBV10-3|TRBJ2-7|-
CAISDIYEQYF
TGTGCCATCAGTGACATCTACGAGCAGTACTTC
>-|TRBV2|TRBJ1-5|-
CASSRVGQPQHF
TGTGCCAGCAGCAGGGTGGGCCAGCCCCAGCATTTT
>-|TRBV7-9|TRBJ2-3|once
CASSLASDTQYF
TGTGCCAGCAGCTTAGCTTCGGATACGCAGTATTTT
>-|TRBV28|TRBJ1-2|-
CASSTVGFRADYTF
TGTGCCAGCAGTACAGTCGGCTTCCGGGCTGACTACACCTTC
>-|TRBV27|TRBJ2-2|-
CATSVGSGELFF
TGTGCCACTTCCGTGGGGTCCGGGGAGCTGTTTTTT
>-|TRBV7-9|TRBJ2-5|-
CASSLRTVQETQYF
TGTGCCAGCAGCTTAAGGACAGTCCAAGAGACCCAGTACTTC
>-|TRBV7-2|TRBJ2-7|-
CASSLNIGQGGYEQYF
TGTGCCAGCAGCTTAAATATCGGGCAGGGTGGTTACGAGCAGTACTTC
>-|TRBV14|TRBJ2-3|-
CASSQARTQYF
TGTGCCAGCAGCCAAGCCCGAACGCAGTATTTT
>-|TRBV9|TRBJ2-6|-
CASSATLAGTGANVLTF
TGTGCCAGCAGCGCCACCCTGGCAGGAACTGGGGCCAACGTCCTGACTTTC
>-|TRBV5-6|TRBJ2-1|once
CASSLREGAEQFF
TGTGCCAGCAGCTTGAGGGAGGGGGCAGAGCAGTTCTTC
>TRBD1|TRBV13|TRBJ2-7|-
CASTRQGSDSTAYEQYF
TGTGCCAGCACCCGACAGGGTTCCGATAGTACAGCCTACGAGCAGTACTTC
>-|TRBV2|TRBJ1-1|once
CASEKDVNTEAFF
TGTGCCAGTGAGAAGGACGTGAACACTGAAGCTTTCTTT
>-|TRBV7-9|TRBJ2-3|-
CASSPGLSADTQYF
TGTGCCAGCAGCCCGGGACTTAGCGCAGATACGCAGTATTTT
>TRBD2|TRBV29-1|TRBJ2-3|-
CSVEGLAGVGTDTQYF
TGCAGCGTTGAAGGACTAGCGGGAGTAGGGACAGATACGCAGTATTTT
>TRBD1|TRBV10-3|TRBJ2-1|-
CAISEPKPGTGNNEQFF
TGTGCCATCAGTGAGCCGAAGCCCGGGACAGGAAACAATGAGCAGTTCTTC